The T cell receptor (beta chain) under discussion was sequenced for a study of T cell repertoires in cytomegalovirus infection. Germline V gene data show CDR1 as LNHNV and CDR2 as YYDKDF (reference sequence). The V end lost 0 bases, the J end lost 5 bases, and 19 bases lay between the germline ends. CDR3 size: 17 residues. The count of this clonotype is one. TCRdb reprocessed the reads with MiXCR, giving one entry per CDR3 protein. This sample has about 740,000 distinct CDR3 sequences; roughly a third occur once, and the top ten carry around 2.8%. The specimen was PBMCs. The receptor was derived from a human donor in good health (CMV status not recorded). Some clones in this sample may be carry-over from other donors' samples. The V and J genes are TRBV15 and TRBJ1-2, with D hard to call. The CDR3 region is CATSREAGKSFKYGYTF. The CDR3 DNA is TGTGCCACCAGCAGAGAGGCCGGGAAGTCCTTTAAATATGGCTACACCTTC.